The next 25 T cell receptor beta chains were all read from a single sample in a study of T cell responses to AZD1222 COVID-19 vaccine. This table comes from immunoSEQ multiplex PCR, and its TCRdb copy is limited to in-frame clones, with some not included. This repertoire shows about 120,000 clones, about 90% found once; its top ten account for approximately 10%. The sequencing here drew on peripheral blood, taken on day 0 of AZD1222 vaccination. These receptors all come from an adult in good health.

The genes are TRBV21-1 and TRBJ2-7. TRBV21-1 is a known pseudogene. The CDR3 sequence is 19 residues long. The CDR3 loop reads CASSKARASSAQRNYEQYF. CDR3 in DNA: TGTGCCAGCAGCAAAGCTAGGGCCAGCTCGGCTCAGAGAAACTACGAGCAGTACTTC.

The V gene is TRBV5-4, the J gene TRBJ2-2, with 10 bases fitting TRBD1. Germline V CDR1 and CDR2: SGHNT, YYREEE (reference sequence). The CDR3 is 16 amino acids. After removal of 0 bases from V and 6 bases from J, the junction contained 5 bases not matched to a gene. CDR3 sequence: CASSLAGQGSAGELFF. CDR3 DNA: TGTGCCAGCAGCTTGGCGGGACAGGGGTCGGCCGGGGAGCTGTTTTTT.

The J gene is TRBJ2-7, the V gene TRBV24-1, with 7 bases fitting TRBD2. V shed 0 bases and J 2 bases; nucleotides not matched to a gene: 12. CDR1 is KGHDR, CDR2 SFDVKD, per germline. This CDR3 contains 18 residues. In DNA, the CDR3 is TGTGCCACCAGTGATTTGTCCACCCGAAGCGGGAAGACCTACGAGCAGTACTTC. Its translation: CATSDLSTRSGKTYEQYF.

The chain employs TRBV7-2 and TRBJ1-2; D remains unclear. Looked up from germline, CDR1 is SGHTA and CDR2 is FQGNSA. V was shortened by 1 base and J by 7 bases, with 13 bases between the two germline ends. The CDR3 runs to 14 residues. In DNA form, the CDR3 reads TGTGCCAGCAGCTTAGAGGGCGGTCGGTCTGGCTACACCTTC. Encoded protein: CASSLEGGRSGYTF.

The CDR3 DNA follows: TGTGCCAGCAGCTTACCGACGCTAGCTGAAGCTTTCTTT. It encodes CASSLPTLAEAFF. The V gene is TRBV7-9, the J gene TRBJ1-1; D gene ambiguous. Germline loops: CDR1 SEHNR, CDR2 FQNEAQ (reference sequence). There are 13 residues in the CDR3. Trimming shortened V by 2 bases and J by 6 bases, and 10 bases separated the two germline ends.

As for this clone: The sample holds other DNA sequences that translate to the same CDR3. The chain recombines TRBV5-1 with TRBJ1-2; tentatively, D is TRBD1 (6 bases). Trimming took off 0 bases at V and 2 bases at J, with 8 bases between the two ends. Germline lookup yields CDR1 SGHRS and CDR2 YFSETQ. The CDR3 runs to 14 residues. CDR3 in DNA: TGCGCCAGCAGCTTGGAGGGGGGGAACTATGGCTACACCTTC. The encoded protein is CASSLEGGNYGYTF. Together with reference TRBV5-1 and TRBJ1-2, the CDR3 gives the full variable domain: KAGVTQTPRYLIKTRGQQVTLSCSPISGHRSVSWYQQTPGQGLQFLFEYFSETQRNKGNFPGRFSGRQFSNSRSEMNVSTLELGDSALYLCASSLEGGNYGYTFGSGTRLTVV.

CDR3 coding DNA: TGTGCCAGCAGTTACGTCGCGGGAGCCCACTACGAGCAGTACTTC. It codes for CASSYVAGAHYEQYF. The chain has TRBV6-6 and TRBJ2-7, with 7 bases identical to TRBD2. V was clipped by 2 bases and J by 3 bases; unmatched bases: 7. The germline V gene encodes CDR1 MNHNY and CDR2 SVGAGI (reference sequence). This CDR3 region has 15 residues.

The rearrangement uses TRBV21-1 and TRBJ1-1; the table's D call of TRBD1 was not tested on the DNA. TRBV21-1 is an annotated pseudogene. CDR3 length equals 16 residues. In nucleotides, the CDR3 is TGTGCCAGCAGCAAGGCGGGACAGGGCATGAACACTGAAGCTTTCTTT. Amino acid sequence: CASSKAGQGMNTEAFF.

This chain links TRBV5-5 with TRBJ2-5; D ambiguous. V lost 4 bases and J lost 1, with 8 bases in between. CDR3 length equals 13 residues. Germline-derived CDR1 and CDR2 are SGHKS and YYEKEE (reference sequence). CDR3 nucleotides: TGTGCCAGCAGCGCGGCCACCCAAGAGACCCAGTACTTC. Translated: CASSAATQETQYF.

The rearrangement links TRBV25-1 to TRBJ2-2; D unclear. Trimming stripped 7 bases from V and 1 base from J, with 4 bases between. CDR1 and CDR2 from the germline V gene are MGHDK and SYGVNS. This CDR3 comprises 12 residues. The CDR3 spells CASIGNTGELFF. The CDR3 DNA follows: TGTGCCAGCATTGGGAACACCGGGGAGCTGTTTTTT. Based on the CDR3 plus reference TRBV25-1 and TRBJ2-2, the full variable domain is EADIYQTPRYLVIGTGKKITLECSQTMGHDKMYWYQQDPGMELHLIHYSYGVNSTEKGDLSSESTVSRIRTEHFPLTLESARPSHTSQYLCASIGNTGELFFGEGSRLTVL.

The rearrangement joins TRBV11-2 to TRBJ1-1; a possible D gene is TRBD1 (6 bases). Per the germline V gene, CDR1 is SGHAT and CDR2 is FQNNGV. This CDR3 is built from 15 residues. V shed 3 bases and J shed 1 base, with 12 bases lying between them. The CDR3 nucleotides read TGTGCCAGCAGCTTTGGATCGACAGGGAACACTGAAGCTTTCTTT. Protein sequence: CASSFGSTGNTEAFF.

The chain is built from TRBV2 and TRBJ2-3, with 8 bases identical to TRBD1. The CDR3 runs 14 residues. With 8 bases clipped from V and 3 bases from J, the junction kept 7 bases outside the gene matches. Looked up from germline, CDR1 is SNHLY and CDR2 is FYNNEI. DNA of the CDR3: TGTGCCAGCGGCAGGGGGCTTGGGACAGATACGCAGTATTTT. Its translation is CASGRGLGTDTQYF.

This clone was observed once. This chain connects TRBV3-1 (or the pseudogene TRBV3-2) to TRBJ2-2; 11 bases agree with TRBD2. CDR3 size: 17 residues. Germline V gene data show CDR1 as LGHDT and CDR2 as YNNKEL (reference sequence). The J segment lost 1 base and the V segment lost 4 bases, leaving 5 bases of the junction unmatched. The CDR3 spells CASSLDLAGGNTGELFF. The CDR3 nucleotides read TGTGCCAGCAGCCTCGACCTAGCGGGAGGGAACACCGGGGAGCTGTTTTTT.

The chain joins TRBV11-2 to TRBJ2-5; D uncertain. This CDR3 comprises 14 residues. Germline V gene sequence: CDR1 SGHAT, CDR2 FQNNGV. The germline V and J ends were trimmed by 4 bases and 5 bases, with 14 bases remaining between them. The DNA for the CDR3 is TGTGCCAGCAGCTCCCCCCTCGAAGGGGAGACCCAGTACTTC. It yields the protein CASSSPLEGETQYF.

The CDR3 bases are TGTGCCAGCAGTCCACGGACAGGGATGGGCTACACCTTC. Translating gives CASSPRTGMGYTF. The rearrangement uses TRBV6-2 or TRBV6-3 and TRBJ1-2, with 8 bases aligning to TRBD1. V lost 5 bases and J lost 8; bases outside the gene matches: 7. Germline V gene lookup returns CDR1 MNHEY and CDR2 SVGEGT. CDR3 length: 13 residues.

The chain combines TRBV10-3 with TRBJ1-1; TRBD1 might be the D (6 bases). With 3 bases removed from V and 1 base from J, the gap between germline ends came to 9 bases. This CDR3 is 14 amino acids long. CDR1 and CDR2 (germline): ENHRY, SYGVKD. CDR3 DNA sequence: TGTGCCATCAGTGAACGCAGGGGGAACACTGAAGCTTTCTTT. Its protein product is CAISERRGNTEAFF.

The chain carries TRBV6-2 or TRBV6-3 and TRBJ2-7; TRBD1 might be the D (6 bases). The CDR3 sequence is 15 residues long. From germline, CDR1 is MNHEY and CDR2 SVGEGT. V lost 5 bases, J lost 2 bases, and 16 bases lay in between. The CDR3 spells CASSGLRDITYEQYF. The CDR3 nucleotides are TGTGCCAGCAGTGGGCTCCGGGACATAACCTACGAGCAGTACTTC.

The chain links TRBV6-2 or TRBV6-3 to TRBJ1-1; D unclear. Germline-derived CDR1 and CDR2 are MNHEY and SVGEGT. Trimming removed 5 bases from V and 0 bases from J, with 7 bases in between. This CDR3 contains 13 residues. CDR3 coding DNA: TGTGCCAGCAGTGGGATACTGAACACTGAAGCTTTCTTT. It yields the protein CASSGILNTEAFF.

The genes are TRBV4-2 and TRBJ1-3; tentatively, D is TRBD1 (5 bases). V was shortened by 0 bases and J by 0 bases, with 12 bases between the two germline ends. Germline CDR1 LGHNA, CDR2 YNFKEQ. The CDR3 is made up of 17 amino acids. CDR3: CASSQDGGGSSGNTIYF. CDR3 sequence (DNA): TGTGCCAGCAGCCAAGATGGGGGGGGTAGCTCTGGAAACACCATATATTTT.

The chain employs TRBV18 and TRBJ1-5; 8 positions agree with TRBD1. The J segment lost 4 bases and the V segment lost 3 bases, leaving 5 bases of the junction unmatched. The CDR3 contains 15 residues. Per germline, CDR1 KGHSH and CDR2 LQKENI. CDR3 DNA sequence: TGTGCCAGCTCACCGGGACAGGCGATTAATCAGCCCCAGCATTTT. It is translated as CASSPGQAINQPQHF.

This chain connects TRBV9 to TRBJ1-5; a possible D gene is TRBD1 (6 bases). V dropped 1 base and J dropped 7 bases, with 15 bases sitting between them. CDR3 length: 15 residues. Germline lookup yields CDR1 SGDLS and CDR2 YYNGEE. CDR3 residues: CASSVNPGADQPQHF. The CDR3 DNA is TGTGCCAGCAGCGTAAACCCGGGGGCGGACCAGCCCCAGCATTTT.

The chain couples TRBV5-1 to TRBJ2-1; unclear D gene. Looked up from germline, CDR1 is SGHRS and CDR2 is YFSETQ. CDR3 length: 13 amino acids. Trimming removed 3 bases at V and 5 bases at J, with 9 bases between. This chain's CDR3 is CASSSDVHNEQFF. The CDR3 DNA is TGCGCCAGCAGCTCGGATGTACACAATGAGCAGTTCTTC. Using reference TRBV5-1 and TRBJ2-1 for the parts outside the CDR3, the full variable domain is KAGVTQTPRYLIKTRGQQVTLSCSPISGHRSVSWYQQTPGQGLQFLFEYFSETQRNKGNFPGRFSGRQFSNSRSEMNVSTLELGDSALYLCASSSDVHNEQFFGPGTRLTVL.

There are many counts of this clone. The rearrangement links TRBV6-5 to TRBJ1-1; no firm D call. V lost 1 base and J lost 1, with 4 bases in between. CDR3 length: 13 residues. Per the germline V gene, CDR1 is MNHEY and CDR2 is SVGAGI. In DNA, the CDR3 is TGTGCCAGCAGTTACTGGGCGAACACTGAAGCTTTCTTT. Its protein product is CASSYWANTEAFF.

The rearrangement links TRBV11-2 to TRBJ2-7; 11 bases match TRBD2. Germline V gene data show CDR1 as SGHAT and CDR2 as FQNNGV. V was pared by 5 bases and J by 4 bases, with 4 bases of the junction left unmatched. The CDR3 consists of 14 residues. CDR3 DNA: TGTGCCAGCAGCCGAGGGACTAGCGGATACGAGCAGTACTTC. It specifies CASSRGTSGYEQYF.

The chain combines TRBV7-2 with TRBJ2-7; D is unresolved. The germline CDR1 and CDR2 sequences are SGHTA and FQGNSA. CDR3 length: 14 residues. The ends were cut back, 1 base at V and 3 bases at J, with 10 bases in the middle. The CDR3 loop is CASSLVMVNYEQYF. CDR3 coding DNA: TGTGCCAGCAGCTTAGTCATGGTAAACTACGAGCAGTACTTC.